This T cell receptor beta chain came from a study of blood T cell repertoires in COVID-19. Turning to the study itself: Whether acute or convalescent, the COVID-19 samples came from the United States, Italy and Spain. Sources were T cells, B-cell-depleted T cells, or PBMCs; the material itself was cDNA or gDNA.

Patients at the Seattle site were enrolled during active infection and followed longitudinally. Measured with immunoSEQ multiplex PCR; TCRdb has only the in-frame clones, and not every one. This sample has roughly 190,000 clones, with 86% found just once. The CDR3 is 15 residues long. V lost 3 bases, J lost 7 bases, and 5 bases stayed unmatched. Germline CDR1 reads MNHEY; CDR2 reads SVGAGI. The TCR sequence derives from a woman aged 60-75 years with COVID-19, enrolled during active disease. Sequencing was performed on peripheral blood. The rearrangement joins TRBV6-5 to TRBJ2-1; 11 bases align to TRBD2. Here the CDR3 DNA reads TGTGCCAGCAGTTATAGCGGGAGGGTGAGGAATGAGCAGTTCTTC. Amino acids: CASSYSGRVRNEQFF.